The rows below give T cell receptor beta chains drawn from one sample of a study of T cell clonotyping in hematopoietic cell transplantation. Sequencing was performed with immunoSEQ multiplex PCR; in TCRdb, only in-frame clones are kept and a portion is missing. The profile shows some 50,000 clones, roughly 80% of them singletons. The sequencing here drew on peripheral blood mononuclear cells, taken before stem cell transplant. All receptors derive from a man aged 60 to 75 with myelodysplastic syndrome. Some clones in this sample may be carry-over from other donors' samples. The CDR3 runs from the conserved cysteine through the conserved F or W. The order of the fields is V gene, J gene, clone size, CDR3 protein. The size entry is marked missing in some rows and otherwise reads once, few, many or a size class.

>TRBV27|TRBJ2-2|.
CASSPRAINTGELFF
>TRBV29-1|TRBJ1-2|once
CSVEIEQGRDGYTF
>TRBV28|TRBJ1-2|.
CASSKEKYDGYTF
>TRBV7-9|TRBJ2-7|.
CASSLVGGHEQYF
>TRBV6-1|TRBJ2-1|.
CASSDGRQGTNYNEQFF
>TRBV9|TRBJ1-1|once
CASSVSLDRGTTEAFF
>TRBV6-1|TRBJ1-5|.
CASSRDRGSYQPQHF
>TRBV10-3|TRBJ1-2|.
CAISEFRGSGGYTF
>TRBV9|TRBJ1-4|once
CASSVSPGGGGDEKLFF
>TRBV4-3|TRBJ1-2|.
CASSQEPTGFYGYTF
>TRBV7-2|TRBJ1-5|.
CASTSPGSNQPQHF
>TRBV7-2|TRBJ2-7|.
CASSFSTYEQYF
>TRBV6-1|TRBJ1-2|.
CASTIGSGARYGYTF
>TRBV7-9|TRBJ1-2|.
CASSLANEGYTF
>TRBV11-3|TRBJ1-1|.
CASSLDGPNTEAFF
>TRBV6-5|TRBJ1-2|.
CASSLKWGWINYGYTF
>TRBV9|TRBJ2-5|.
CASSAGQRGTQYF
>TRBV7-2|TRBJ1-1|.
CASSFTGGVNTEAFF
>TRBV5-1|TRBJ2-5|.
CASSYSPGTGRETQYF
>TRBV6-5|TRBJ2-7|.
CASSYSFQGAYEQYF
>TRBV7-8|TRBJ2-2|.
CASSPFGGQNTGELFF
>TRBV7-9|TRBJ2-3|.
CASSQGDTQYF
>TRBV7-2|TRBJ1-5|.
CASSLEGAGGNQPQHF
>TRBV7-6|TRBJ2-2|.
CASSPPLSAGWGELFF
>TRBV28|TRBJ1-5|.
CASSLPDRASNQPQHF
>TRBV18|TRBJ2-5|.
CASSAGIQETQYF
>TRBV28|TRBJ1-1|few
CASSFLGQGSRNTEAFF
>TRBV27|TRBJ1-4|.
CASSVRGLGEKLFF
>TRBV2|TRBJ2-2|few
CATRGGGAGELFF
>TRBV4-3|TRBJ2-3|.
CASSQGRQGWADTQYF
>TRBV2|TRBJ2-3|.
CASRFSGGGPQYF
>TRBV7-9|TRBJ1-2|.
CASSQSTGGADYGYTF
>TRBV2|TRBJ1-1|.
CASRRGTSMNTEAFF
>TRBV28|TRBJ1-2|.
CASSSGTANYGYTF
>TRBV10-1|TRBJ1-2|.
CASSEYGNYGYTF
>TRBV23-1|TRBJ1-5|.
CASSQKVVDDRSNQPQHF
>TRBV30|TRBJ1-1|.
CAWKGGAAEAFF
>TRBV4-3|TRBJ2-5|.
CASSQDFRDSQQYF
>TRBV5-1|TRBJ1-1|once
CASSLAQGSEAFF
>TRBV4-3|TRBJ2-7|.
CASSQDVGFSYEQYF
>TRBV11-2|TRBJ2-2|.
CASSLGGGQNTGELFF
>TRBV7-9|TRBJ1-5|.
CASSYGGDRPQHF
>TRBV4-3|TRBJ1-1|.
CASSPGANTEAFF
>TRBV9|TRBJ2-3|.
CASSGGPVADTQYF
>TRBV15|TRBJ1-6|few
CATSPGQYNSPLHF
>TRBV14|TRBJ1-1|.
CASSQDGTVYSNTEAFF